The entry that follows covers one T cell receptor beta chain sequence. Its antigen is as yet unknown. The data stem from a study of cytomegalovirus exposure and HLA in healthy donors. Notes on the study in general: According to a later analysis, most TCR beta chains associated with CMV appeared HLA-restricted.

The CDR3 contains 14 residues. The germline CDR1 and CDR2 sequences are SNHLY and FYNNEI. With V trimmed by 10 bases and J by 4 bases, 9 bases remained unmatched. 60 Vbeta and 13 Jbeta primers were used in PCR. The data were produced by immunoSEQ multiplex PCR, yet TCRdb's version contains in-frame clones alone and is incomplete. Here the sample spans approximately 150,000 clones, around 68% being singletons. The sequence was obtained from a man aged 25-45 years in good health and CMV-seropositive. The chain has TRBV2 and TRBJ2-7; 11 bases match TRBD2. What was sequenced was PBMCs. CDR3 coding DNA: TGTGCCAAAGGACTAGCGGGTTCTGGGTACGAGCAGTACTTC. Protein: CAKGLAGSGYEQYF.